The 28 T cell receptor beta chains in this list originate from one sample, sequenced in a study of cytotoxic CD8 clonotypes in ibrutinib-treated CLL. Repertoires were generated with immunoSEQ multiplex PCR, while TCRdb's copy carries only in-frame clones and drops some. The data hold around 150,000 clones, with over 65% observed a single time. Sequencing used PBMCs, obtained after 12 months of ibrutinib treatment. The receptors come from a human donor with chronic lymphocytic leukemia.

This sequence joins TRBV6-5 and TRBJ2-1; 7 nucleotides agree with TRBD2. With 6 bases clipped from V and 10 bases from J, the junction kept 9 bases outside the gene matches. From germline, CDR1 is MNHEY and CDR2 SVGAGI. This CDR3 is 13 amino acids long. CDR3 in amino acids: CASRYDGGKEQFF. The CDR3 region has the DNA TGTGCCAGCAGATATGACGGGGGGAAGGAGCAGTTCTTC.

The CDR3 sequence: CASSHAGTGVEQYF. For the CDR3, the DNA is TGTGCCAGCAGCCACGCCGGGACAGGGGTCGAGCAGTACTTC. J is TRBJ2-7 and V is TRBV7-6; 10 positions match TRBD1. Trimming cost V 5 bases and J 6 bases; bases outside gene matches: 7. This CDR3 has 14 amino acids. In germline, CDR1 is SGHVS, CDR2 FNYEAQ.

The chain uses TRBV19 and TRBJ2-3; 9 nucleotides agree with TRBD1. The germline V gene encodes CDR1 LNHDA and CDR2 SQIVND (reference sequence). V shed 6 bases, J shed 4 bases, and the junction held 2 bases outside the gene matches. This CDR3 is built from 13 residues. The CDR3 sequence: CASRGTGPDTQYF. In nucleotides, the CDR3 is TGTGCCAGTAGGGGGACAGGGCCAGATACGCAGTATTTT.

In DNA, the CDR3 is TGTGCCAGCAGTCCCCTTCCAGGGACAAGCTCTGGGGCCAACGTCCTGACTTTC. The encoded protein is CASSPLPGTSSGANVLTF. The chain couples TRBV6-4 to TRBJ2-6, with D perhaps matching TRBD1 (6 bases). The V end was cut by 5 bases, the J end by 0 bases, with 17 bases between. Germline-derived CDR1 and CDR2 are MRHNA and SNTAGT. The CDR3 contains 18 residues.

This clone appeared once. The chain is built from TRBV6-1 and TRBJ1-1; maybe TRBD1 (6 bases). Germline loops: CDR1 MNHNS, CDR2 SASEGT. Trimming took 2 bases from V and 9 from J, leaving 10 bases between them. CDR3 length equals 12 residues. CDR3 sequence (DNA): TGTGCCAGCAGTGAAAACAGGGTGAAAGCTTTCTTT. Translated: CASSENRVKAFF.

The rearrangement uses TRBV19 and TRBJ2-1, with D possibly matching TRBD2 (6 bases). Germline V gene lookup returns CDR1 LNHDA and CDR2 SQIVND (reference sequence). V lost 6 bases to trimming and J lost 4 bases, with 13 bases between them. CDR3 length: 14 residues. The CDR3 sequence: CASRYSGMYNEQFF. The CDR3 DNA sequence: TGTGCCAGTAGGTATAGCGGTATGTACAATGAGCAGTTCTTC.

V usage is TRBV5-1 and J usage is TRBJ2-3; D remains unclear. Germline-derived CDR1 and CDR2 are SGHRS and YFSETQ. V was shortened by 4 bases and J by 0 bases, with 12 bases between the two germline ends. The CDR3 is made up of 15 amino acids. The DNA for the CDR3 is TGCGCCAGCAGCCCCCGAGGCACGAGCACAGATACGCAGTATTTT. It encodes CASSPRGTSTDTQYF. Filled out from reference TRBV5-1 and TRBJ2-3, the complete variable domain reads KAGVTQTPRYLIKTRGQQVTLSCSPISGHRSVSWYQQTPGQGLQFLFEYFSETQRNKGNFPGRFSGRQFSNSRSEMNVSTLELGDSALYLCASSPRGTSTDTQYFGPGTRLTVL.

This clone was recorded once. The genes are TRBV5-8 and TRBJ2-6, with D unclear. V dropped 1 base and J dropped 0 bases, with 2 bases sitting between them. CDR3 length equals 14 residues. Germline CDR1 SGHTS, CDR2 YDEGEE. The CDR3, as DNA: TGTGCCAGCAGCTTGATCTCTGGGGCCAACGTCCTGACTTTC. This sequence encodes CASSLISGANVLTF.

CDR3 sequence: CASSQTGVTSYEQYF. The CDR3 DNA is TGTGCCAGCAGCCAGACAGGGGTTACCTCCTACGAGCAGTACTTC. The chain couples TRBV4-2 to TRBJ2-7, with 8 bases that match TRBD1. Germline values: CDR1 LGHNA, CDR2 YNFKEQ. CDR3 length: 15 amino acids. With 3 bases clipped from V and 0 bases from J, the junction kept 4 bases outside the gene matches.

In this sample, this clone turned up once. V and J are TRBV5-1 and TRBJ1-1; D gene uncertain. The CDR3 has 13 residues. Trimming left V 6 bases short and J 1 base short, with 10 bases between. Germline CDR1 reads SGHRS; CDR2 reads YFSETQ. The CDR3 nucleotides are TGCGCCAGCATGGATGGCGGGAACACTGAAGCTTTCTTT. It is translated as CASMDGGNTEAFF. Combining the CDR3 with reference TRBV5-1 and TRBJ1-1 gives the whole variable domain KAGVTQTPRYLIKTRGQQVTLSCSPISGHRSVSWYQQTPGQGLQFLFEYFSETQRNKGNFPGRFSGRQFSNSRSEMNVSTLELGDSALYLCASMDGGNTEAFFGQGTRLTVV.

This clone has only one observation. This chain joins TRBV18 and TRBJ1-4; tentative D call: TRBD1 (6 bases). Trimming stripped 2 bases from V and 11 bases from J, with 21 bases between. The CDR3 extends over 16 amino acids. Germline V gene lookup returns CDR1 KGHSH and CDR2 LQKENI. CDR3 DNA sequence: TGTGCCAGCTCACCAGGACTACAGGGAGGGCGGCTGAAACTGTTTTTT. Amino acids: CASSPGLQGGRLKLFF.

The CDR3, as DNA: TGTGCCAGCAGCTTAGGCGGGACAGTTAACACTGAAGCTTTCTTT. It is translated as CASSLGGTVNTEAFF. The V call is TRBV7-3, the J call TRBJ1-1; 7 bases align to TRBD1. V dropped 2 bases and J dropped 2; count of bases not matched to a gene: 5. The CDR3 loop spans 15 amino acids. The germline CDR1 and CDR2 sequences are SGHTA and FQGTGA. Using reference TRBV7-3 and TRBJ1-1 for the parts outside the CDR3, the full variable domain is GAGVSQTPSNKVTEKGKYVELRCDPISGHTALYWYRQSLGQGPEFLIYFQGTGAADDSGLPNDRFFAVRPEGSVSTLKIQRTERGDSAVYLCASSLGGTVNTEAFFGQGTRLTVV.

This clone was detected only a few times. The chain employs TRBV28 and TRBJ1-2; 7 bases map to TRBD1. Germline lookup yields CDR1 MDHEN and CDR2 SYDVKM. This CDR3 has 12 amino acids. J was trimmed by 4 bases and V by 7 bases; bases with no gene match: 3. Here the CDR3 reads CASKQGTYGYTF. CDR3 in DNA: TGTGCCAGCAAACAGGGGACCTATGGCTACACCTTC.

The chain is built from TRBV6-6 and TRBJ2-1; 7 positions agree with TRBD1. J gave up 14 bases and V 0 bases, and 13 bases lay outside the gene matches. Germline assignment: CDR1 MNHNY and CDR2 SVGAGI (reference sequence). This CDR3 spans 15 amino acids. DNA of the CDR3: TGTGCCAGCAGTTACTCGGGATCAGGGGGAAACGTCGAGTTCTTC. Amino acid sequence: CASSYSGSGGNVEFF.

The rearrangement uses TRBV7-2 and TRBJ2-3; D remains unclear. From germline, CDR1 is SGHTA and CDR2 FQGNSA. Trimming stripped 2 bases from V and 4 bases from J, with 7 bases between. CDR3 length: 13 residues. The CDR3 here is CASSLLQPDTQYF. CDR3 DNA sequence: TGTGCCAGCAGCTTACTACAGCCAGATACGCAGTATTTT.

The chain couples TRBV7-9 to TRBJ2-5; 9 nucleotides agree with TRBD2. Germline V lookup: CDR1 SEHNR, CDR2 FQNEAQ (reference sequence). The trim removed 5 bases at V and 1 base at J, leaving 2 bases unmatched. There are 14 residues in the CDR3. The CDR3: CASSAAGGQETQYF. DNA for the CDR3: TGTGCCAGCAGCGCAGCGGGGGGCCAAGAGACCCAGTACTTC.

This clone showed up just once. The chain is built from TRBV9 and TRBJ1-2; a weak D match, TRBD1 (5 bases). Germline lookup yields CDR1 SGDLS and CDR2 YYNGEE. V lost 0 bases and J lost 4, with 16 bases in between. The CDR3 length is 16 residues. CDR3 loop: CASSVASGVIGYGYTF. CDR3 nucleotide sequence: TGTGCCAGCAGCGTAGCTTCGGGGGTAATCGGCTATGGCTACACCTTC.

The V gene is TRBV30, the J gene TRBJ1-4; possible D gene TRBD1, 5 bases. The V gene lost 4 bases and the J gene lost 0 bases, with 9 bases spanning the gap. The CDR3 covers 14 residues. CDR1 is GTSNPN and CDR2 is SVGIG in the germline V gene (reference sequence). The CDR3 here is CAWNGAPTNEKLFF. CDR3 in DNA: TGTGCCTGGAATGGGGCACCAACTAATGAAAAACTGTTTTTT.

As concerns this clone: A read error is possible here, since a much larger clone lies one base away. Other DNA sequences in the sample encode the same CDR3. The chain recombines TRBV9 with TRBJ2-1; 14 bases line up with TRBD2. V dropped 4 bases and J dropped 7; count of bases not matched to a gene: 4. Germline loops: CDR1 SGDLS, CDR2 YYNGEE. The CDR3 has 15 amino acids. CDR3 loop: CASSPRLAGGNEQFF. The CDR3 coding sequence is TGTGCCAGCAGCCCGCGACTAGCGGGGGGGAATGAGCAGTTCTTC.

J is TRBJ2-2 and V is TRBV19, with 8 bases matching TRBD1. CDR1 LNHDA and CDR2 SQIVND come from the germline V gene (reference sequence). The J segment lost 1 base and the V segment lost 3 bases, leaving 4 bases of the junction unmatched. CDR3 length: 16 amino acids. The CDR3 DNA is TGTGCCAGTAGTATGGCCGGGACAGGGAACACCGGGGAGCTGTTTTTT. It is translated as CASSMAGTGNTGELFF. Supplemented by reference TRBV19 and TRBJ2-2, the full variable domain reads DGGITQSPKYLFRKEGQNVTLSCEQNLNHDAMYWYRQDPGQGLRLIYYSQIVNDFQKGDIAEGYSVSREKKESFPLTVTSAQKNPTAFYLCASSMAGTGNTGELFFGEGSRLTVL.

V usage is TRBV28 and J usage is TRBJ2-7; 12 positions agree with TRBD2. The CDR3 is made up of 15 amino acids. V lost 5 bases, J lost 4 bases, and 6 bases stayed unmatched. Germline CDR1 is MDHEN and CDR2 is SYDVKM. This CDR3 is CASSATSGSVYEQYF. The CDR3 nucleotides read TGTGCCAGCAGTGCGACTAGCGGGAGTGTGTACGAGCAGTACTTC.

J is TRBJ1-4 and V is TRBV9; possible D gene TRBD1, 6 bases. This CDR3 has 17 residues. Deletions cut 3 bases from V and 1 base from J, with 16 bases between. Germline loops: CDR1 SGDLS, CDR2 YYNGEE. The CDR3 is CASSANQGIGTNEKLFF. In DNA form, the CDR3 reads TGTGCCAGCAGCGCAAACCAGGGGATAGGAACTAATGAAAAACTGTTTTTT.

The rearrangement uses TRBV5-8 and TRBJ2-1; 9 bases align to TRBD2. The length of the CDR3 is 16 residues. CDR1 and CDR2 from the germline V gene are SGHTS and YDEGEE. V trimming: 0 bases; J trimming: 8 bases; junction bases outside the gene matches: 9. DNA of the CDR3: TGTGCCAGCAGCTTGGCTCCGTCCTTAGCGGGGGATGAGCAGTTCTTC. As protein: CASSLAPSLAGDEQFF.

This sequence joins TRBV19 and TRBJ1-3; 7 bases line up with TRBD1. The CDR3 spans 13 residues. Germline values: CDR1 LNHDA, CDR2 SQIVND (reference sequence). The V gene end was trimmed by 7 bases and the J gene end by 4 bases; junction bases not matched to a gene: 4. CDR3 coding DNA: TGTGCCAGTACTAGGACAGGAGGAAACACCATATATTTT. Translating gives CASTRTGGNTIYF.

The J gene is TRBJ1-3, the V gene TRBV29-1; 8 bases map to TRBD1. The CDR3 is made up of 14 amino acids. CDR1 and CDR2 from the germline V gene are SQVTM and ANQGSEA. After removal of 6 bases from V and 0 bases from J, the junction contained 4 bases not matched to a gene. The CDR3 spells CSVTGGSSGNTIYF. CDR3 in DNA: TGCAGCGTCACAGGGGGGAGCTCTGGAAACACCATATATTTT.

The genes are TRBV7-2 and TRBJ1-2; 7 bases map to TRBD1. This CDR3 is 13 amino acids long. In germline, CDR1 is SGHTA, CDR2 FQGNSA. V lost 3 bases to trimming and J lost 5 bases; unmatched junction nucleotides: 3. In nucleotides, the CDR3 is TGTGCCAGCAGCTTCTTGACAGGGTATGGCTACACCTTC. Its translation is CASSFLTGYGYTF.

This chain links TRBV5-5 with TRBJ2-2; D perhaps matches TRBD1 (7 bases). Germline CDR1 and CDR2: SGHKS and YYEKEE (reference sequence). V lost 4 bases, J lost 0 bases, and 10 bases lay in between. The CDR3 loop spans 15 amino acids. The CDR3 region is CASSGGTANTGELFF. The CDR3 DNA is TGTGCCAGCAGCGGGGGGACAGCGAACACCGGGGAGCTGTTTTTT.

This clone was recorded a few times. The rearrangement joins TRBV5-6 to TRBJ2-3; 8 positions match TRBD1. CDR1 is SGHDT, CDR2 YYEEEE, per germline. V was pared by 4 bases and J by 10 bases, with 11 bases of the junction left unmatched. This CDR3 is 14 amino acids long. The CDR3 reads CASSPLSDRDSQYF. DNA of the CDR3: TGTGCCAGCAGCCCACTCTCGGACAGGGACTCGCAGTATTTT.